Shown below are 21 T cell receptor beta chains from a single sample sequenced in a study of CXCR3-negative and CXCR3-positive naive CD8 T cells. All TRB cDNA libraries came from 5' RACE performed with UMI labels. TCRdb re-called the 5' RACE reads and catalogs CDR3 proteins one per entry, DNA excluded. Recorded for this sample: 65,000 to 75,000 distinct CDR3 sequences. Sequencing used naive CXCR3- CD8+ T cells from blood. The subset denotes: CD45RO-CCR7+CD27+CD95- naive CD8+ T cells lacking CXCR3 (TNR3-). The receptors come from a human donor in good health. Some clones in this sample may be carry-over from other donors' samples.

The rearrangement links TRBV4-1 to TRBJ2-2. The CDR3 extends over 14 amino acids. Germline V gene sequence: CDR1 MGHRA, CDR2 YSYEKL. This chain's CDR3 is CASSQSGSSGELFF.

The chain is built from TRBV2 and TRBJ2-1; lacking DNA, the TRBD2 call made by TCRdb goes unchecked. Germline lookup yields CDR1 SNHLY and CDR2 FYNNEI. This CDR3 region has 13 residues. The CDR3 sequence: CAILSGFYNEQFF.

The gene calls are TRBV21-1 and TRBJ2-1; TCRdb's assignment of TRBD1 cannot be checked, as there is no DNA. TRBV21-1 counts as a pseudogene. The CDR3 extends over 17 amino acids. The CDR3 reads CASSKVGQGLKENEQFF.

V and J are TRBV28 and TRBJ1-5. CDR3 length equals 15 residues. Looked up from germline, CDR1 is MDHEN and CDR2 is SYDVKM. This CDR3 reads CASSLRGTSNQPQHF.

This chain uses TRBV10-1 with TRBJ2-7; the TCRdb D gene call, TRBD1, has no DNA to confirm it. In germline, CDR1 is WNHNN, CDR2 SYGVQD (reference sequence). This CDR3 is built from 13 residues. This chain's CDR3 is CASSPTQGSEQYF.

CDR3 protein: CASSSLAGWDTQYF. The V call is TRBV7-3, the J call TRBJ2-3; TCRdb returns TRBD2, unconfirmable since there is no DNA. Germline V gene sequence: CDR1 SGHTA, CDR2 FQGTGA. This CDR3 has 14 amino acids.

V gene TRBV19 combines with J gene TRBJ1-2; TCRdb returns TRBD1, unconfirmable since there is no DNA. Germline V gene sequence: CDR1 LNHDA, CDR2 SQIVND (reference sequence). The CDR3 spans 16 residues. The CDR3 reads CASTPSPLGTDYGYTF.

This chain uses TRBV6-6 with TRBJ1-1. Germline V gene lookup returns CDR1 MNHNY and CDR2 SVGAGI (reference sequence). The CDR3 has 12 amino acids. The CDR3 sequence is CASRGLNTEAFF.

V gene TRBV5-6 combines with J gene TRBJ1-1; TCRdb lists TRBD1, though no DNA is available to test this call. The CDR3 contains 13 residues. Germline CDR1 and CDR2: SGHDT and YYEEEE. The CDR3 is CASSLGTGVEAFF.

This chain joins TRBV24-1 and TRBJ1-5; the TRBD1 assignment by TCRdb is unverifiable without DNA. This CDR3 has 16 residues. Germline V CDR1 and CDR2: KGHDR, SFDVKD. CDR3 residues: CATSDPKGGANQPQHF.

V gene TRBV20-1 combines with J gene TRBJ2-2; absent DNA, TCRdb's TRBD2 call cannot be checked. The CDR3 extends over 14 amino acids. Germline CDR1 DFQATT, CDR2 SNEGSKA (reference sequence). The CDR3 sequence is CSAGGLEHTGELFF.

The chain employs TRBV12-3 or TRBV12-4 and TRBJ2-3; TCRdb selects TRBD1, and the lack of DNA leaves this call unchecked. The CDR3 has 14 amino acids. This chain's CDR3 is CASRLRETTDTQYF.

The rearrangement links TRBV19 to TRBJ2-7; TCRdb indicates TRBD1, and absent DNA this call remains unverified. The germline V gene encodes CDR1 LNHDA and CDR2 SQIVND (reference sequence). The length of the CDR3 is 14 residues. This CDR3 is CASSIPGGEYEQYF.

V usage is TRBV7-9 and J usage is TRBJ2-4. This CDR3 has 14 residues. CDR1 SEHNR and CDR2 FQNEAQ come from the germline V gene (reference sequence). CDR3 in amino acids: CASSLQFGRGIQYF.

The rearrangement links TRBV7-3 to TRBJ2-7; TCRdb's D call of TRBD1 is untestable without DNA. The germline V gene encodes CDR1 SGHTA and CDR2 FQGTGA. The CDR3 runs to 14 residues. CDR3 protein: CASSLTGPGGEQYF.

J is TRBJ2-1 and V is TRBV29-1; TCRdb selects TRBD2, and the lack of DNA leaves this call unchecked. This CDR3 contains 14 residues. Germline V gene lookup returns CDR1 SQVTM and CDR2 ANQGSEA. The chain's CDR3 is CSAYTSGGAGEQFF.

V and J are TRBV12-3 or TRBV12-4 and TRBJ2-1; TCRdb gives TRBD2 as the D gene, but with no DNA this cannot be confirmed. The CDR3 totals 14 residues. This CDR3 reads CASSSGTLWNEQFF.

The CDR3 sequence: CASSELAGGGIQYF. This rearrangement joins TRBV25-1 to TRBJ2-4; TCRdb outputs TRBD2, but without DNA this stays unchecked. This CDR3 has 14 amino acids. The germline CDR1 and CDR2 sequences are MGHDK and SYGVNS. The whole variable domain, remainder taken from reference TRBV25-1 and TRBJ2-4, is EADIYQTPRYLVIGTGKKITLECSQTMGHDKMYWYQQDPGMELHLIHYSYGVNSTEKGDLSSESTVSRIRTEHFPLTLESARPSHTSQYLCASSELAGGGIQYFGAGTRLSVL.

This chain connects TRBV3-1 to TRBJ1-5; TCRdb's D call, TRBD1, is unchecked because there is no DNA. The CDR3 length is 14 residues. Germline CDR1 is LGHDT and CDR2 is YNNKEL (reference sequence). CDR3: CASRSGTGNQPQHF.

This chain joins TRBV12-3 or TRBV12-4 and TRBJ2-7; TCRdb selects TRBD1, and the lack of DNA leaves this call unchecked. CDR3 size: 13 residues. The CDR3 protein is CASSSTGLDEQYF.

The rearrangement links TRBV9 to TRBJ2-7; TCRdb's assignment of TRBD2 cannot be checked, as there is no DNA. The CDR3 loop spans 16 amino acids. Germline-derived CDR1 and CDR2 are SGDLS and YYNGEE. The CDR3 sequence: CASSTQRDSNTYEQYF.